These 21 T cell receptor beta chains share one sample of origin, sequenced in a study of response to subunit inactivated influenza vaccine. One entry per CDR3 protein results from TCRdb running MiXCR on the RT-PCR reads. The data contain roughly 650,000 distinct CDR3 sequences, about 14% of them singletons. The specimen was PBMCs from blood, collected roughly 15 days before vaccination. The receptors originated from a man aged 50-60 years who received an inactivated influenza vaccine.

The J gene is TRBJ2-1, the V gene TRBV20-1; D gene ambiguous. The germline CDR1 and CDR2 sequences are DFQATT and SNEGSKA (reference sequence). V was clipped by 6 bases and J by 9 bases, with 15 bases between them. The CDR3 has 12 amino acids. CDR3 bases: TGCAGTGCCCCGCTGTGGGGTGCTGAGCAGTTCTTC. Translation gives CSAPLWGAEQFF.

The chain uses TRBV4-3 and TRBJ2-7, with a possible D match to TRBD1 (5 bases). Germline V gene sequence: CDR1 LGHNA, CDR2 YSLEER. This CDR3 spans 15 amino acids. Trimming took 0 bases from V and 3 from J, leaving 12 bases between them. The CDR3 sequence is CASSQDSLGDYEQYF. In DNA form, the CDR3 reads TGCGCCAGCAGCCAAGATTCGCTAGGGGACTACGAGCAGTACTTC.

The V gene is TRBV7-6, the J gene TRBJ1-1; TRBD1 matches at 8 bases. CDR1 SGHVS and CDR2 FNYEAQ come from the germline V gene. The CDR3 contains 16 residues. V lost 1 base to trimming and J lost 5 bases; unmatched junction nucleotides: 9. CDR3 nucleotides: TGTGCCAGCAGCTTAGAGGGGACAGGTGTATTTACTGAAGCTTTCTTT. It is translated as CASSLEGTGVFTEAFF.

This clonotype was seen a handful of times. The chain employs TRBV4-1 and TRBJ2-3, with TRBD2 matching over 12 bases. V shed 0 bases and J 5 bases; nucleotides not matched to a gene: 9. This CDR3 is built from 18 residues. Germline CDR1 MGHRA, CDR2 YSYEKL. For the CDR3, the DNA is TGCGCCAGCAGCCAAGAGTGGTCTAGCGGGGGGGCCCTAGATACGCAGTATTTT. Amino acid sequence: CASSQEWSSGGALDTQYF.

This clonotype was found many times. The genes are TRBV10-3 and TRBJ1-2; no definite D call. V was shortened by 2 bases and J by 9 bases, with 10 bases between the two germline ends. The CDR3 spans 12 residues. Germline CDR1 ENHRY, CDR2 SYGVKD. The CDR3 sequence: CAISEPLGSYTF. The CDR3 DNA follows: TGTGCCATCAGTGAGCCTTTGGGAAGCTACACCTTC.

The chain is built from TRBV5-1 and TRBJ2-2; 7 bases are shared with TRBD1. With 4 bases clipped from V and 6 bases from J, the junction kept 6 bases outside the gene matches. CDR1 is SGHRS and CDR2 is YFSETQ in the germline V gene. This CDR3 is built from 14 residues. This chain's CDR3 is CASSLDRASGELFF. DNA for the CDR3: TGCGCCAGCAGCCTTGACAGGGCATCCGGGGAGCTGTTTTTT.

This chain links TRBV12-3 or TRBV12-4 with TRBJ1-6; the D gene is possibly TRBD1 (6 bases). Trimming took off 6 bases at V and 0 bases at J, with 18 bases between the two ends. The CDR3 extends over 18 amino acids. DNA of the CDR3: TGTGCCAGCAGAATATACACAGGGCACAGCTCCTATAATTCACCCCTCCACTTT. It translates to CASRIYTGHSSYNSPLHF.

The chain couples TRBV20-1 to TRBJ2-6, with D possibly being TRBD1 (5 bases). V was shortened by 2 bases and J by 0 bases, with 14 bases between the two germline ends. CDR3 length: 17 residues. Germline V gene data show CDR1 as DFQATT and CDR2 as SNEGSKA (reference sequence). CDR3 in DNA: TGCAGTGCTAGACCCCACAGGATTTCCTCTGGGGCCAACGTCCTGACTTTC. Translating it yields CSARPHRISSGANVLTF.

This clonotype was recorded at least ten times. V is TRBV3-1 and J is TRBJ2-2; 9 bases align to TRBD2. The CDR3 is 16 amino acids. Germline V gene lookup returns CDR1 LGHDT and CDR2 YNNKEL (reference sequence). Unmatched junction bases numbered 4, after V lost 1 base and J lost 4 bases. CDR3 sequence reads: CASSQVAGGGTGELFF. CDR3 DNA sequence: TGTGCCAGCAGCCAAGTGGCGGGAGGGGGCACCGGGGAGCTGTTTTTT. Full variable domain (outside the CDR3, taken from reference TRBV3-1 and TRBJ2-2): DTAVSQTPKYLVTQMGNDKSIKCEQNLGHDTMYWYKQDSKKFLKIMFSYNNKELIINETVPNRFSPKSPDKAHLNLHINSLELGDSAVYFCASSQVAGGGTGELFFGEGSRLTVL.

The V gene is TRBV6-1, the J gene TRBJ2-7, with D tentatively TRBD1 (5 bases). Trimming cost V 2 bases and J 3 bases, with 14 bases left between them. CDR1 MNHNS and CDR2 SASEGT come from the germline V gene. CDR3 length: 15 residues. CDR3 nucleotides: TGTGCCAGCAGTGAACAGGGTTTTCGAGTCTACGAGCAGTACTTC. It specifies CASSEQGFRVYEQYF.

This sequence joins TRBV4-2 and TRBJ2-2; D gene uncertain. Trimming removed 1 base from V and 7 bases from J, with 7 bases in between. Per the germline V gene, CDR1 is LGHNA and CDR2 is YNFKEQ. CDR3 size: 13 residues. CDR3: CASSQGGGGELFF. The CDR3 nucleotides are TGTGCCAGCAGCCAAGGGGGTGGCGGGGAGCTGTTTTTT.

This sequence joins TRBV7-2 and TRBJ2-2; D ambiguous. The V end lost 8 bases, the J end lost 7 bases, and 11 bases lay between the germline ends. The CDR3 runs to 12 residues. CDR1 and CDR2 from the germline V gene are SGHTA and FQGNSA. The CDR3 DNA reads as TGTGCCAGCCGCCGCCCACGCGGGGAGCTGTTTTTT. Translation: CASRRPRGELFF.

This clonotype has just a few counts. V and J are TRBV18 and TRBJ1-5; TRBD1 agrees at 7 bases. V was pared by 4 bases and J by 6 bases, with 9 bases of the junction left unmatched. This CDR3 is 15 amino acids long. Germline V gene data show CDR1 as KGHSH and CDR2 as LQKENI. The CDR3 DNA reads TGTGCCAGCTCACAGGCAGGGGCAGGGGGTCAGCCCCAGCATTTT. It yields the protein CASSQAGAGGQPQHF.

Here the CDR3 DNA reads TGTGCCAGCAGCTTAGCAGCCGGGTTCAATGAGCAGTTCTTC. This gives the protein CASSLAAGFNEQFF. The V and J genes are TRBV7-7 and TRBJ2-1; D gene uncertain. CDR1 is SSHAT, CDR2 FNYEAQ, per germline (reference sequence). This CDR3 spans 14 amino acids. The V end lost 0 bases, the J end lost 6 bases, and 9 bases lay between the germline ends.

The chain has TRBV18 and TRBJ2-5; TRBD2 agrees at 7 bases. This CDR3 region has 16 residues. V lost 2 bases to trimming and J lost 5 bases; unmatched junction nucleotides: 11. CDR1 is KGHSH and CDR2 is LQKENI in the germline V gene. The CDR3 sequence is CASSPDPGSGHETQYF. As DNA, the CDR3 is TGTGCCAGCTCACCAGATCCGGGTAGCGGGCACGAGACCCAGTACTTC.

The table lists this clonotype with a few counts. The rearrangement links TRBV5-1 to TRBJ2-7; possibly TRBD1 for D (6 bases). The germline V gene encodes CDR1 SGHRS and CDR2 YFSETQ. This CDR3 comprises 21 residues. The germline V and J ends were trimmed by 0 bases and 2 bases, with 30 bases remaining between them. DNA of the CDR3: TGCGCCAGCAGCTTGGCCCAGTCAAACAGGGTAATCACCTTGGGGGCCTACGAGCAGTACTTC. Its translation: CASSLAQSNRVITLGAYEQYF. Together with reference TRBV5-1 and TRBJ2-7, the CDR3 gives the full variable domain: KAGVTQTPRYLIKTRGQQVTLSCSPISGHRSVSWYQQTPGQGLQFLFEYFSETQRNKGNFPGRFSGRQFSNSRSEMNVSTLELGDSALYLCASSLAQSNRVITLGAYEQYFGPGTRLTVT.

This rearrangement joins TRBV24-1 to TRBJ2-6; 14 nucleotides agree with TRBD2. The CDR3 has 18 amino acids. Germline V gene lookup returns CDR1 KGHDR and CDR2 SFDVKD. V gave up 5 bases and J gave up 1 base; unmatched junction bases: 3. The chain's CDR3 is CATSVGLAGESGANVLTF. CDR3 nucleotides: TGTGCCACCAGTGTGGGACTAGCGGGGGAATCTGGGGCCAACGTCCTGACTTTC.

This clonotype appeared a few times. For the CDR3, the DNA is TGTGCCAGCAGCCCGTTAGATAATACGCAGTATTTT. Protein product: CASSPLDNTQYF. The genes are TRBV4-2 and TRBJ2-3, with unresolved D. Trimming removed 4 bases from V and 7 bases from J, with 9 bases in between. Germline assignment: CDR1 LGHNA and CDR2 YNFKEQ. This CDR3 comprises 12 residues.

The table lists this clonotype with a few counts. This sequence joins TRBV7-2 and TRBJ2-3, with D tentatively TRBD2 (5 bases). This CDR3 spans 17 amino acids. Per the germline V gene, CDR1 is SGHTA and CDR2 is FQGNSA. Trimming left V 0 bases short and J 6 bases short, with 19 bases between. In nucleotides, the CDR3 is TGTGCCAGCAGCTTAGCGGTCGAAGCGGAGTTCATGGATACGCAGTATTTT. It specifies CASSLAVEAEFMDTQYF.

The chain is built from TRBV7-6 and TRBJ2-3, with 7 bases identical to TRBD1. The CDR3 consists of 19 residues. Trimming removed 3 bases from V and 0 bases from J; junction bases left unmatched: 15. Germline values: CDR1 SGHVS, CDR2 FNYEAQ. DNA of the CDR3: TGTGCCAGCAGCTTGACAGGGCATCCCTTTGAAAGCAGCACAGATACGCAGTATTTT. As protein: CASSLTGHPFESSTDTQYF. The complete variable domain, with remaining parts taken from reference TRBV7-6 and TRBJ2-3, reads GAGVSQSPRYKVTKRGQDVALRCDPISGHVSLYWYRQALGQGPEFLTYFNYEAQQDKSGLPNDRFSAERPEGSISTLTIQRTEQRDSAMYRCASSLTGHPFESSTDTQYFGPGTRLTVL.

V and J are TRBV4-3 and TRBJ2-1, with TRBD2 matching over 8 bases. Looked up from germline, CDR1 is LGHNA and CDR2 is YSLEER. J gave up 10 bases and V 0 bases, and 8 bases lay outside the gene matches. This CDR3 is built from 15 residues. Here the CDR3 reads CASSQDMGVAGEQFF. Written as DNA, the CDR3 is TGCGCCAGCAGCCAAGATATGGGGGTAGCGGGAGAGCAGTTCTTC.